This T cell receptor beta chain was captured by sequencing in a study of cytomegalovirus exposure and HLA in healthy donors. Study-wide findings and caveats: The study put 150 or so TCR beta chains on its list as cytomegalovirus-associated. A later analysis by the authors found several of the most significant clusters apparently linked to common viral pathogens.

In the PCR, 60 Vbeta and 13 Jbeta primers were used. Assay: immunoSEQ multiplex PCR; the TCRdb copy retains only in-frame clones and omits some. The sample consists of around 150,000 clones, about four fifths of them appearing once. V dropped 8 bases and J dropped 0; count of bases not matched to a gene: 0. Per the germline V gene, CDR1 is SGHTA and CDR2 is FQGNSA. This CDR3 is 13 amino acids long. This clone occurred once. Its target is not known. V gene TRBV7-2 combines with J gene TRBJ2-3; TRBD2 aligns across 9 bases. Sequenced sample: PBMCs. The receptor was isolated from a girl aged 5 to 17 in good health and CMV-seropositive. CDR3 coding DNA: TGTGCCAGCGGACTAGCGAGCACAGATACGCAGTATTTT. Amino acid sequence: CASGLASTDTQYF.